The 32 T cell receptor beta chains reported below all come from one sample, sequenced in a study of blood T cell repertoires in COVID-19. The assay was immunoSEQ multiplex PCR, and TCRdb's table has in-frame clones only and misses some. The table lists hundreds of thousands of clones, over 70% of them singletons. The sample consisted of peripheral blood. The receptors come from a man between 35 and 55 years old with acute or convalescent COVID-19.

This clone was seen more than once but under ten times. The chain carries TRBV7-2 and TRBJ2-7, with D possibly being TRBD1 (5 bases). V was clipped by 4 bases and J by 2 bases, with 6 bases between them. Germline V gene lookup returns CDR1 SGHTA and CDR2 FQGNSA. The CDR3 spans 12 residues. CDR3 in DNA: TGTGCCAGCAGCTCGGACACCTACGAGCAGTACTTC. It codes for CASSSDTYEQYF.

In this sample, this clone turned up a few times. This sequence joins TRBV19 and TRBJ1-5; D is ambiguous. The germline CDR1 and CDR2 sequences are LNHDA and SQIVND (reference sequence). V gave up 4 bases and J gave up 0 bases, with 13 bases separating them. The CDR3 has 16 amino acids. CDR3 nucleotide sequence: TGTGCCAGTAGTACGCGGGCCAGAAATAGCAATCAGCCCCAGCATTTT. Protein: CASSTRARNSNQPQHF.

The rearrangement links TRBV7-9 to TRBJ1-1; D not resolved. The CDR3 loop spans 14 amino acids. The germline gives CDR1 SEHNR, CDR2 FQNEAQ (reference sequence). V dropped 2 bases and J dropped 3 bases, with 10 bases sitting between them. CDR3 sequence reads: CASSLSSRHTEAFF. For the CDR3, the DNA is TGTGCCAGCAGCTTATCTAGCAGACACACTGAAGCTTTCTTT.

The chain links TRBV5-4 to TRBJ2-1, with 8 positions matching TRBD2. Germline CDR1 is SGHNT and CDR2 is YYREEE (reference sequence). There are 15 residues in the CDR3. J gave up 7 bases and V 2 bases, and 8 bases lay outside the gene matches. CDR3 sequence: CASSFPGRASNEQFF. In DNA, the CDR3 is TGTGCCAGCAGCTTCCCCGGGAGGGCGTCAAATGAGCAGTTCTTC.

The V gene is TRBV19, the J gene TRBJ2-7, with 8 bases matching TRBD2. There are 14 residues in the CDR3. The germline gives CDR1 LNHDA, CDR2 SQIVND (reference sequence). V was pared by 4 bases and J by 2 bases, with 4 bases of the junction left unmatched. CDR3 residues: CASSTTSGTYEQYF. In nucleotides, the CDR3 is TGTGCCAGTAGTACCACTAGCGGAACCTACGAGCAGTACTTC.

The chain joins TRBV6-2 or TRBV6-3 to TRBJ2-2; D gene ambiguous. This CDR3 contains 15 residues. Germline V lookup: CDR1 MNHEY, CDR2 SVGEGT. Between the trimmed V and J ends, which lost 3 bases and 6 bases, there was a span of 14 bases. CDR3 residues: CASSYSAPRAGELFF. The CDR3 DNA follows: TGTGCCAGCAGTTATTCCGCCCCTCGAGCCGGGGAGCTGTTTTTT.

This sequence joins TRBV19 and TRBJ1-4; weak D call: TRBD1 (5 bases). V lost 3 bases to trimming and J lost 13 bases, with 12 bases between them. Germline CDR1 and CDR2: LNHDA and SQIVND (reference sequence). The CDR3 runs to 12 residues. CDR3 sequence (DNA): TGTGCCAGTAGTATCCTCCAGGGTCGACTGTTTTTT. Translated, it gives CASSILQGRLFF.

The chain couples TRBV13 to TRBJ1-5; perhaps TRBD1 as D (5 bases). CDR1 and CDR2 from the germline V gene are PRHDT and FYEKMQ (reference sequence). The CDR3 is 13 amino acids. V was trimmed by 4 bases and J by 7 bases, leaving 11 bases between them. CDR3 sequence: CASSYGGNQPQHF. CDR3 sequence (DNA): TGTGCCAGCAGCTATGGGGGGAACCAGCCCCAGCATTTT.

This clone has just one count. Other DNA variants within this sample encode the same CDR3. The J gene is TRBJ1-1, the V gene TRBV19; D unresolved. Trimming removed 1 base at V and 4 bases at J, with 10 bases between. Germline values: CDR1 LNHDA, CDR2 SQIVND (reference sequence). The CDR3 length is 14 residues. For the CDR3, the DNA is TGTGCCAGTAGTATAGGCCCGGGAGGCACTGAAGCTTTCTTT. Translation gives CASSIGPGGTEAFF.

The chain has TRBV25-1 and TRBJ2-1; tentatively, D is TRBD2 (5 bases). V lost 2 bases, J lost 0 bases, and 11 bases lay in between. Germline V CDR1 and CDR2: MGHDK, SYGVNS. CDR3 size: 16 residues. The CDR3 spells CASSEPGLISYNEQFF. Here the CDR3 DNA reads TGTGCCAGCAGTGAACCCGGACTGATCTCCTACAATGAGCAGTTCTTC.

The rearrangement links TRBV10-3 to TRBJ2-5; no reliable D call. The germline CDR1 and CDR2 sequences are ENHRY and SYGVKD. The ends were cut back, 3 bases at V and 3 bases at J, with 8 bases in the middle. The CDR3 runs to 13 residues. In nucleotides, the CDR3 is TGTGCCATCAGTGACTCCTCAGAAGAGACCCAGTACTTC. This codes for CAISDSSEETQYF.

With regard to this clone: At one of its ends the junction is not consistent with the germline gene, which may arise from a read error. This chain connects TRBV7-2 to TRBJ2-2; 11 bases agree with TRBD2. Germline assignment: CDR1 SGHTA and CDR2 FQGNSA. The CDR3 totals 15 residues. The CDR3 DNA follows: TGTGCCAGCAGCGTAGCGGGAGGGCGTAGCGGGGAGCTGTTTTTT. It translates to CASSVAGGRSGELFF.

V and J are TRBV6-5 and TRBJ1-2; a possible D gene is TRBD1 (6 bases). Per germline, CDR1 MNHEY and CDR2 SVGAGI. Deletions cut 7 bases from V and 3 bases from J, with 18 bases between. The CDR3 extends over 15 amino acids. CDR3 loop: CASKITGHKDYGYTF. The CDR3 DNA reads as TGTGCCAGCAAGATAACGGGACACAAGGACTATGGCTACACCTTC.

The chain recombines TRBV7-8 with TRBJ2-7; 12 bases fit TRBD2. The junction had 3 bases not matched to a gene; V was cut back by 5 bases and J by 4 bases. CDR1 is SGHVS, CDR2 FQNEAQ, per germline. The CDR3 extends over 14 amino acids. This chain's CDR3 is CASSDTSGRYEQYF. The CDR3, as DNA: TGTGCCAGCAGCGATACTAGCGGGAGGTACGAGCAGTACTTC.

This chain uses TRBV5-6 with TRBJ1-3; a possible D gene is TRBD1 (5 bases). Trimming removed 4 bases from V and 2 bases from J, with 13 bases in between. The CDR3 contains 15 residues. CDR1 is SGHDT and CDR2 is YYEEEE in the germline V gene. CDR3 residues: CASSHQGVAGNTIYF. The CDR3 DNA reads TGTGCCAGCAGCCACCAAGGGGTAGCTGGAAACACCATATATTTT.

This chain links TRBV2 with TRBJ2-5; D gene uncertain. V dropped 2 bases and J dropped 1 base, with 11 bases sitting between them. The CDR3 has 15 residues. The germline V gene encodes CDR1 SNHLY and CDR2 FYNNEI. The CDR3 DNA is TGTGCCAGCAGTGAAATGCGCTCCACCCAAGAGACCCAGTACTTC. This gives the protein CASSEMRSTQETQYF.

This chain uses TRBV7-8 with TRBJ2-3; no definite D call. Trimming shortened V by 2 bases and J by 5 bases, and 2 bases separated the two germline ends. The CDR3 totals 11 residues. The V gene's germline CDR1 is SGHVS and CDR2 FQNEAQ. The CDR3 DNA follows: TGTGCCAGCAGCTTACTAGATACGCAGTATTTT. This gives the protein CASSLLDTQYF.

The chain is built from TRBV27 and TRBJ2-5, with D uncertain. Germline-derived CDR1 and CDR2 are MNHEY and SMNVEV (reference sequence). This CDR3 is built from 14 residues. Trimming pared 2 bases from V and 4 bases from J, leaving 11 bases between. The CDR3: CASSLLAVGETQYF. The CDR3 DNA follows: TGTGCCAGCAGTTTACTTGCCGTCGGAGAGACCCAGTACTTC.

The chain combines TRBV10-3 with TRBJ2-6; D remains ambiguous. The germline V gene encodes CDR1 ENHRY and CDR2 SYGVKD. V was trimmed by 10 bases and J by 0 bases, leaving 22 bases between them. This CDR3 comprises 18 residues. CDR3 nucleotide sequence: TGTGCCACCCAGAGAGGCGTTTTGACCTACTCTGGGGCCAACGTCCTGACTTTC. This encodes CATQRGVLTYSGANVLTF.

DNA of the CDR3: TGTGCCAGCAGTTACGGCATACCCTCCTACGAGCAGTACTTC. Protein: CASSYGIPSYEQYF. The chain carries TRBV6-2 or TRBV6-3 and TRBJ2-7; D ambiguous. Germline lookup yields CDR1 MNHEY and CDR2 SVGEGT. The CDR3 spans 14 residues. V was clipped by 2 bases and J by 0 bases, with 8 bases between them.

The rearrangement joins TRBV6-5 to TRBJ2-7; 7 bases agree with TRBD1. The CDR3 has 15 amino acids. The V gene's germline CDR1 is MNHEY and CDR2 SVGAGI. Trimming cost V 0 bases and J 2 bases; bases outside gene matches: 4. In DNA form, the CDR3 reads TGTGCCAGCAGTTACTCAAGGACAGGAGCCTACGAGCAGTACTTC. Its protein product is CASSYSRTGAYEQYF.

The CDR3 DNA reads TGTGCCATCGGGACAGGGGCCCCTGGCAATCAGCCCCAGCATTTT. It translates to CAIGTGAPGNQPQHF. This rearrangement joins TRBV21-1 to TRBJ1-5; the D call TRBD1 from the table was never checked on the DNA. TRBV21-1 is recorded as a pseudogene. The CDR3 is 15 amino acids.

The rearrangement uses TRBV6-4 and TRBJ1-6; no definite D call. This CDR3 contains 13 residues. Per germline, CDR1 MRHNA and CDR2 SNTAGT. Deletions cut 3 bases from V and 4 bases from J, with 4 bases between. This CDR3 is CASSEEYNSPLHF. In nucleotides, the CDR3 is TGTGCCAGCAGTGAGGAGTATAATTCACCCCTCCACTTT.

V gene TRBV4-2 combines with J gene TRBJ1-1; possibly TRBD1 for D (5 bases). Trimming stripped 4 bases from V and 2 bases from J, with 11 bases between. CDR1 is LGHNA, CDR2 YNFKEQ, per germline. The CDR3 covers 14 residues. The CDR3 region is CASSRGDFNTEAFF. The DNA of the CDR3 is TGTGCCAGCAGCCGTGGGGACTTTAACACTGAAGCTTTCTTT.

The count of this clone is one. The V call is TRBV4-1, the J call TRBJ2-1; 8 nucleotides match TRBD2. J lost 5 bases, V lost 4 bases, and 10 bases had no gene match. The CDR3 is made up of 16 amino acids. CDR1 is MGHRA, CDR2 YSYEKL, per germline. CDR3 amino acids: CASSRQAAGDNNEQFF. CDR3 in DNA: TGCGCCAGCAGCCGTCAGGCAGCGGGAGATAACAATGAGCAGTTCTTC.

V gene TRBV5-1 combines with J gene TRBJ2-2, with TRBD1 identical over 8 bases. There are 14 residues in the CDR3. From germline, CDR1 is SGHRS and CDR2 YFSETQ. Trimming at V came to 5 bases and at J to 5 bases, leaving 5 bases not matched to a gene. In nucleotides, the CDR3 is TGCGCCAGCAGAACCGGGACAGGAACCGGGGAGCTGTTTTTT. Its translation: CASRTGTGTGELFF.

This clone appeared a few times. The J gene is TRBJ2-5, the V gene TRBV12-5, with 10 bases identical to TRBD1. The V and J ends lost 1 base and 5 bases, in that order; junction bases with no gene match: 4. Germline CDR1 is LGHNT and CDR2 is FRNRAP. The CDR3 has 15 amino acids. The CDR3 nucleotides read TGTGCTAGTGGTTTGGGACAGGGGGCATCGGAGACCCAGTACTTC. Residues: CASGLGQGASETQYF.

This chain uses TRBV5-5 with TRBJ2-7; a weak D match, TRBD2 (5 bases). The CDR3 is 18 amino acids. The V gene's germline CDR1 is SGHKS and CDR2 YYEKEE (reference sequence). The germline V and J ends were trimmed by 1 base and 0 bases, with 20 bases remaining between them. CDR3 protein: CASSLLGLGPTSSYEQYF. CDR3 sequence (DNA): TGTGCCAGCAGCTTGCTTGGACTTGGGCCTACTAGCTCCTACGAGCAGTACTTC. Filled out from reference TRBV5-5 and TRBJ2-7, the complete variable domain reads DAGVTQSPTHLIKTRGQQVTLRCSPISGHKSVSWYQQVLGQGPQFIFQYYEKEERGRGNFPDRFSARQFPNYSSELNVNALLLGDSALYLCASSLLGLGPTSSYEQYFGPGTRLTVT.

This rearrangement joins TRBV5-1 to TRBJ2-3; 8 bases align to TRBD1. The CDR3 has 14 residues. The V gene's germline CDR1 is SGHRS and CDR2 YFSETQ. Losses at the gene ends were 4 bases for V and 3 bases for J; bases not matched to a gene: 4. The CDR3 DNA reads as TGCGCCAGCAGCACGGACAGGGAGACAGATACGCAGTATTTT. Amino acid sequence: CASSTDRETDTQYF.

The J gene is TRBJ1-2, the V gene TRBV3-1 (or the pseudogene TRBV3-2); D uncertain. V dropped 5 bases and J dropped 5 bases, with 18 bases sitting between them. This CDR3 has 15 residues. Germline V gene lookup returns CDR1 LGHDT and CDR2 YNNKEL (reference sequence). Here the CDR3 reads CASSFNVPGSYGYTF. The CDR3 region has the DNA TGTGCCAGCAGCTTCAACGTACCCGGGTCGTATGGCTACACCTTC.

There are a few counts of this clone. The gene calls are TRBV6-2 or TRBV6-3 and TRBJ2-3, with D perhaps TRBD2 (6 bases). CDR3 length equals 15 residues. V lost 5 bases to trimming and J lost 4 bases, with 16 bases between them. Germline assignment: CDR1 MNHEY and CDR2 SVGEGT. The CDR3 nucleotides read TGTGCCAGCAGTCGCTCGGGGGAGACGGCAGATACGCAGTATTTT. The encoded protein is CASSRSGETADTQYF.

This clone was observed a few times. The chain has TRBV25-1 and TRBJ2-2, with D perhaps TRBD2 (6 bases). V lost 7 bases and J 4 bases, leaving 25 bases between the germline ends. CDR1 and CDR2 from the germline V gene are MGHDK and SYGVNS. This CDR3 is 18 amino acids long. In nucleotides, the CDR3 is TGTGCCAGCACGCCCAATTTTGGGGTCGACGGGGGCACCGGGGAGCTGTTTTTT. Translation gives CASTPNFGVDGGTGELFF. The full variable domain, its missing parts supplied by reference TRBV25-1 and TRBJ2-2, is EADIYQTPRYLVIGTGKKITLECSQTMGHDKMYWYQQDPGMELHLIHYSYGVNSTEKGDLSSESTVSRIRTEHFPLTLESARPSHTSQYLCASTPNFGVDGGTGELFFGEGSRLTVL.